This T cell receptor (beta chain) appears in the sequencing data of a study of regulatory T cells in long-lasting Graves disease (dated by TCRdb to the early 2020s). General notes on the study: Persistent Graves' disease meant more than 5 years of antithyroid drug treatment with TSH receptor autoantibodies that stayed positive. Persistent Graves' disease patients were compared with newly diagnosed Graves' disease patients by peripheral blood TCR sequencing and RNA sequencing. The study was registered as a clinical trial and conducted in China. A total of some 35 samples underwent TCR sequencing: around 13 from persistent and around 20 from newly diagnosed Graves' disease patients. Antithyroid drugs had been taken for approximately 10 years on average by persistent Graves' disease patients in the clinical cohort.

From the cysteine up to the phenylalanine, the CDR3 has a length of 14 residues. The only DNA kept is the CDR3, 42 bases in frame from the first base. From a lookup of the germline V gene (reference sequence), CDR1 and CDR2 are SEHNR and FQNEAQ. V was cut back by 3 bases and J by 6 bases, leaving a gap of 9 bases between them. Library construction relied on multiplex PCR. The sample was run on an Illumina HiSeq 4000. To build TCR beta libraries, CDR3 regions were amplified by Arm-PCR using iRepertoire HTBI primers. Gel purification was performed on PCR products prior to sequencing. In the authors' own workflow: A total of some 60 TRBV and 14 TRBJ segments were identified across samples and were used for gene usage analysis of CDR3 amino acid clonotypes. Filtered high-quality paired reads were merged into contigs using COPE and FqMerger. BLAST was used to align contigs to IMGT TRBV, TRBD and TRBJ reference genes, and CDR3 was defined according to IMGT. Highly expanded clones were defined as clonotypes with a frequency above 0.1%. Shannon entropy was used to measure repertoire diversity, and the Gini coefficient was used to measure V-J evenness. Clonotypes shared by more than one individual were considered public. In TCRdb, the public reads were trimmed at Q25 with fastp and aligned with MiXCR, with productive beta chains retained. Identical CDR3 proteins give one entry, which carries the most common genes and DNA. The V and J calls were not made by the authors but by TCRdb's processing. A total of over 650,000 distinct CDR3 sequences appear in this sample, about 32% of them only once. The top ten hold about two fifths of the sample.

Findings and caveats that apply to the study as a whole: Persistent patients shared more public clonotypes among themselves (over 2,500) than newly diagnosed patients did (over 900). Sequencing and analysis were limited to the TCR beta chain. The study examined only peripheral blood because the primary lesion, thyroid tissue, could not be accessed. TRBV28, TRBJ1-2 and TRBJ2-5 were preferentially used in persistent disease, while TRBV20-1 and TRBJ2-1 were favored in newly diagnosed disease. The authors acknowledged the small sample size as a limitation that may reduce accuracy. Compared with newly diagnosed patients, patients with persistent Graves' disease had lower TCR Shannon entropy and fewer highly expanded clones, which suggests clonal expansion.

Remarks on this clonotype: Its target antigen remains unknown. Qualities for individual bases were not recorded, and no much larger clone is one base off.

In light of the paper, this sample's time point label describes: persistent/refractory GD, antithyroid drugs over 5 years with positive TRAb. RNA was extracted from PBMCs in TRIzol for both TCR sequencing and RNA sequencing. The diagnosis of Graves' disease followed American Thyroid Association guidelines. Patients were recruited from an endocrinology department in Xi'an, China. Each patient gave around 9.2 milliliters of peripheral blood, collected in an EDTA anticoagulant tube. Ficoll Paque Plus density gradient separation was used to isolate PBMCs, and no further T cell sorting was performed. An Agilent 2100 Bioanalyzer and agarose gel were used to assess RNA quality, and a NanoDrop 2000 was used to measure RNA concentration.

This chain joins TRBV7-9 to TRBJ1-6; no D gene can be assigned with confidence. The sequence came from a female donor with Graves disease. Material: peripheral blood mononuclear cells (PBMCs), obtained when the disease was refractory, from a patient treated with antithyroid drugs. The DNA is as follows: TGTGCCAGCAGCTTTCAGGACCTTAATTCACCCCTCCACTTT. Its translation reads: CASSFQDLNSPLHF.